Described below is a single T cell receptor (beta chain) sequence and its context. Antigen specificity is unknown. This sample stems from a study of a mutant IDH1 vaccine in newly diagnosed glioma. Study-level points and caveats: Pseudoprogression apparently lacked any relation to changes in top peripheral T cell clonotypes.

The V and J ends lost 4 bases and 5 bases, in that order; junction bases with no gene match: 3. Looked up from germline, CDR1 is ENHRY and CDR2 is SYGVKD. This CDR3 is built from 14 residues. Method: immunoSEQ multiplex PCR; TCRdb's copy keeps in-frame clones and lacks some. The table has some 32,000 clones, 89% seen once. Time point in this sample: week 47, end of study. In every dose of vaccine, 300 ug of mutant IDH1 20-mer peptide was given alongside topical imiquimod. Diagnosis in the donors showed new WHO grade 3 or 4 astrocytomas that were IDH1-mutant and ATRX-lost. The genes are TRBV10-3 and TRBJ2-1; 9 bases are shared with TRBD1. The source is a man aged 40-55 years with glioma. The starting material was PBMCs, obtained from a glioma patient whose treatment included an IDH1 peptide vaccine. The CDR3 DNA follows: TGTGCCATCAGTGTGGGACAGGGTAACAATGAGCAGTTCTTC. This translates into CAISVGQGNNEQFF.